The 10 T cell receptor beta chains listed next were all sequenced from one sample in a study of T cell repertoires in cytomegalovirus infection. In TCRdb, the reads were re-called with MiXCR into one record per CDR3 protein. The sample includes 490,000 or so distinct CDR3 sequences, about 11% of them seen just once. The sequenced sample consisted of PBMCs. The receptors shown here come from a human donor in good health (CMV status not recorded). Some clones in this sample may be carry-over from other donors' samples.

This clonotype has ten or more counts. CDR3 sequence (DNA): TGTGCCAGCACCCGGGGAGGGAGGGCCGGAGAGACCCAGTACTTC. It encodes CASTRGGRAGETQYF. V gene TRBV12-3 or TRBV12-4 combines with J gene TRBJ2-5; TRBD2 agrees at 7 bases. Unmatched junction bases numbered 12, after V lost 7 bases and J lost 4 bases. The CDR3 spans 15 residues.

This clonotype was seen many times. The chain combines TRBV7-6 with TRBJ1-3; D gene ambiguous. Between the trimmed V and J ends, which lost 5 bases and 4 bases, there was a span of 15 bases. CDR1 is SGHVS, CDR2 FNYEAQ, per germline. CDR3 length: 15 residues. CDR3 nucleotides: TGTGCCAGCAGCCCCCAGGAAGGGAGGGGAAACACCATATATTTT. It specifies CASSPQEGRGNTIYF. The full variable domain, in which reference TRBV7-6 and TRBJ1-3 provide the parts outside the CDR3, is GAGVSQSPRYKVTKRGQDVALRCDPISGHVSLYWYRQALGQGPEFLTYFNYEAQQDKSGLPNDRFSAERPEGSISTLTIQRTEQRDSAMYRCASSPQEGRGNTIYFGEGSWLTVV.

This clonotype has at least ten counts. The V gene is TRBV7-9, the J gene TRBJ1-6; possible D gene TRBD1, 5 bases. The CDR3 contains 16 residues. Trimming pared 5 bases from V and 5 bases from J, leaving 16 bases between. In germline, CDR1 is SEHNR, CDR2 FQNEAQ (reference sequence). As DNA, the CDR3 is TGTGCCAGCAGCCGACAAGGGACGGGGAATAATTCACCCCTCCACTTT. This gives the protein CASSRQGTGNNSPLHF. The full variable domain, its missing parts supplied by reference TRBV7-9 and TRBJ1-6, is DTGVSQNPRHKITKRGQNVTFRCDPISEHNRLYWYRQTLGQGPEFLTYFQNEAQLEKSRLLSDRFSAERPKGSFSTLEIQRTEQGDSAMYLCASSRQGTGNNSPLHFGNGTRLTVT.

The sample holds many counts of this clonotype. This rearrangement joins TRBV15 to TRBJ2-6, with no clear D. Trimming took 3 bases from V and 0 from J, leaving 18 bases between them. Germline V gene lookup returns CDR1 LNHNV and CDR2 YYDKDF (reference sequence). This CDR3 spans 19 amino acids. DNA of the CDR3: TGTGCCACCAGCAGGGCCAGGTTTGAATGGGGCTCTGGGGCCAACGTCCTGACTTTC. This gives the protein CATSRARFEWGSGANVLTF.

This clonotype has a handful of counts. DNA of the CDR3: TGCGCCAGCACCGCCGATGAGGTCTATAATTCACCCCTCCACTTT. The encoded protein is CASTADEVYNSPLHF. This chain uses TRBV5-1 with TRBJ1-6; D is unclear. V lost 6 bases and J lost 3, with 13 bases in between. CDR3 size: 15 residues. Per germline, CDR1 SGHRS and CDR2 YFSETQ.

In this sample, this clonotype turned up many times. The CDR3 loop is CASSLAGWGDTEAFF. DNA of the CDR3: TGCGCCAGCAGCTTGGCCGGTTGGGGAGACACTGAAGCTTTCTTT. The J gene is TRBJ1-1, the V gene TRBV5-1; D uncertain. The CDR3 sequence is 15 residues long. Germline CDR1 SGHRS, CDR2 YFSETQ. The V and J ends lost 0 bases and 3 bases respectively, with 12 bases between them. The complete variable domain, with remaining parts taken from reference TRBV5-1 and TRBJ1-1, reads KAGVTQTPRYLIKTRGQQVTLSCSPISGHRSVSWYQQTPGQGLQFLFEYFSETQRNKGNFPGRFSGRQFSNSRSEMNVSTLELGDSALYLCASSLAGWGDTEAFFGQGTRLTVV.

The sample holds a few counts of this clonotype. The V call is TRBV29-1, the J call TRBJ1-1; 10 nucleotides agree with TRBD1. The CDR3 runs to 12 residues. Trimming took 6 bases from V and 5 from J; bases not matched to a gene: 3. In germline, CDR1 is SQVTM, CDR2 ANQGSEA. The CDR3 protein is CSVGTGVTEAFF. The DNA of the CDR3 is TGCAGCGTCGGGACAGGGGTTACTGAAGCTTTCTTT.

This clonotype was observed many times. This chain uses TRBV2 with TRBJ2-7, with 10 nucleotides matching TRBD2. The CDR3 runs 15 residues. The V gene end was trimmed by 7 bases and the J gene end by 9 bases; junction bases not matched to a gene: 15. From germline, CDR1 is SNHLY and CDR2 FYNNEI. CDR3 nucleotide sequence: TGTGCCAGCAATCAAGGAGGACTAGCGGTTTCAGTGCAGTACTTC. Its translation is CASNQGGLAVSVQYF.

Many counts were recorded for this clonotype. The chain uses TRBV3-1 and TRBJ2-1; 8 nucleotides align to TRBD2. In germline, CDR1 is LGHDT, CDR2 YNNKEL (reference sequence). The trim removed 6 bases at V and 2 bases at J, leaving 3 bases unmatched. The CDR3 runs to 14 residues. Here the CDR3 DNA reads TGTGCCAGCAGTCCCGGGGGGGCCTACAATGAGCAGTTCTTC. Its protein is CASSPGGAYNEQFF.

The table lists this clonotype with many counts. The gene calls are TRBV20-1 and TRBJ2-4; D not certain. Germline V CDR1 and CDR2: DFQATT, SNEGSKA (reference sequence). CDR3 length: 16 amino acids. V was trimmed by 3 bases and J by 0 bases, leaving 15 bases between them. CDR3 sequence: CSASFEEKLAKNIQYF. CDR3 DNA sequence: TGCAGTGCTAGTTTCGAGGAAAAGCTAGCCAAAAACATTCAGTACTTC.